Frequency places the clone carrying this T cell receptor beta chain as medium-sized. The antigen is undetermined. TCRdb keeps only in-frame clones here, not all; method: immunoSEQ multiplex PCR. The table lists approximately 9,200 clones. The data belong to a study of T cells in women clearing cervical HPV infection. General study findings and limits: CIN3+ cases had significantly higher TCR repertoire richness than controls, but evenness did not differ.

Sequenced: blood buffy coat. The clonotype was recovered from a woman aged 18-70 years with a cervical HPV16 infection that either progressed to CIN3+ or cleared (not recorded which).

CDR3 DNA (partial): TGTGCCAGCAGTGAATACAGGCTAGCGGGGGGGTTGAAAAACATT. Amino acids: CASSEYRLAGGLKNI. The entire CDR3 sequence reads CASSEYRLAGGLKNIQYF. This chain links TRBV6-1 with TRBJ2-4; 12 nucleotides agree with TRBD2. The read ends 3 residues before the CDR3 terminus; that terminus is restored from the germline J gene. CDR3 length: 18 amino acids. V shed 2 bases and J 4 bases; nucleotides not matched to a gene: 9. CDR1 is MNHNS and CDR2 is SASEGT in the germline V gene.